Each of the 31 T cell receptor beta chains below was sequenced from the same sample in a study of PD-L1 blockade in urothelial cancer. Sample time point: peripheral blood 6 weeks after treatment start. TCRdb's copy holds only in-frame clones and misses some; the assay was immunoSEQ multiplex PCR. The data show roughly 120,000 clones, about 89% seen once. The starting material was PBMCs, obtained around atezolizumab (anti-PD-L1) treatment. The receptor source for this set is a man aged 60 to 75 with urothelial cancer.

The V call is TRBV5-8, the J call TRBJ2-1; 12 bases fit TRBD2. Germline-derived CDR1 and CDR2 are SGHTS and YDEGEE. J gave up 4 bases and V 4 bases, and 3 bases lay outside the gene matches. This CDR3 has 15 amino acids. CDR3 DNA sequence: TGTGCCAGCAGCGTTCTAGCGGGAGGGTACAATGAGCAGTTCTTC. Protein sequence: CASSVLAGGYNEQFF.

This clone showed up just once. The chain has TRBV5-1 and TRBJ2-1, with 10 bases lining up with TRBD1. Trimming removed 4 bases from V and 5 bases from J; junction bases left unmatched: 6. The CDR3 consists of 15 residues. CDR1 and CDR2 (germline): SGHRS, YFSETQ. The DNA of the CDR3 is TGCGCCAGCAGCCTGGGACAGGGGTGGAACAATGAGCAGTTCTTC. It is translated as CASSLGQGWNNEQFF.

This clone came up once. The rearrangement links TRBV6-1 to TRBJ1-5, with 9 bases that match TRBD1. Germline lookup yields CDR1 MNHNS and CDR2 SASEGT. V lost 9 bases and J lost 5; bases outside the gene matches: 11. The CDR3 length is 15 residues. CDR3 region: CASTWTGEADQPQHF. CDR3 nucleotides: TGTGCCAGTACCTGGACAGGGGAGGCGGATCAGCCCCAGCATTTT.

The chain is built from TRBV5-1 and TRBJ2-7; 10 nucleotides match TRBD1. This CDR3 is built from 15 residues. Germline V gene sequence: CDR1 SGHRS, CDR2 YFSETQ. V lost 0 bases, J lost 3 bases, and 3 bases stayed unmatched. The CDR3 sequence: CASSLGGTGDYEQYF. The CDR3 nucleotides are TGCGCCAGCAGCTTGGGGGGGACAGGGGACTACGAGCAGTACTTC.

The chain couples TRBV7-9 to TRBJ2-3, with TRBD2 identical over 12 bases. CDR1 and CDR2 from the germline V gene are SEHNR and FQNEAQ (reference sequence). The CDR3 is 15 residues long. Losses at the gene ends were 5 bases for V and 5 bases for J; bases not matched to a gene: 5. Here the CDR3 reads CASSLGLAGQDTQYF. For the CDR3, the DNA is TGTGCCAGCAGCCTTGGACTAGCGGGACAAGATACGCAGTATTTT. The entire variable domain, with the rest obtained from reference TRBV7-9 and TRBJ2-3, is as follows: DTGVSQNPRHKITKRGQNVTFRCDPISEHNRLYWYRQTLGQGPEFLTYFQNEAQLEKSRLLSDRFSAERPKGSFSTLEIQRTEQGDSAMYLCASSLGLAGQDTQYFGPGTRLTVL.

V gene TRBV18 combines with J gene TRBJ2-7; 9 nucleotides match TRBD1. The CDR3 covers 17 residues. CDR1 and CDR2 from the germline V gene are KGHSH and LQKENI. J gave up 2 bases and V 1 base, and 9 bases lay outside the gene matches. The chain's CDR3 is CASSPQRGQGFTYEQYF. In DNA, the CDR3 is TGTGCCAGCTCACCACAACGGGGACAGGGATTTACCTACGAGCAGTACTTC.

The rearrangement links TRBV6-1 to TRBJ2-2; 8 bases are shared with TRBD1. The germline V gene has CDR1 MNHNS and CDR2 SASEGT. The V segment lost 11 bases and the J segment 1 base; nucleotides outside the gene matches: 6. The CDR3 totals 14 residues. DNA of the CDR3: TGTGCCGGGACCGGGACAGGGAACACCGGGGAGCTGTTTTTT. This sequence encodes CAGTGTGNTGELFF.

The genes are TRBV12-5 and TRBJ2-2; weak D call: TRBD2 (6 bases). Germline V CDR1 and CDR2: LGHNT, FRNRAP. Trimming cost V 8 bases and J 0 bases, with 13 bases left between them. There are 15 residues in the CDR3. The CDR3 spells CASTPSAANTGELFF. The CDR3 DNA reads TGTGCTAGTACCCCTAGCGCAGCGAACACCGGGGAGCTGTTTTTT.

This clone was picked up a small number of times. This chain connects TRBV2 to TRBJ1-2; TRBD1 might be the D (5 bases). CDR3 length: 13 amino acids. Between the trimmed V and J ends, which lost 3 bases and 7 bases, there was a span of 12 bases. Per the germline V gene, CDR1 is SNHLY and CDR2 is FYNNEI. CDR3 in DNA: TGTGCCAGCAGTGAGGAGGGGAGGAGTGGCTACACCTTC. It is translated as CASSEEGRSGYTF.

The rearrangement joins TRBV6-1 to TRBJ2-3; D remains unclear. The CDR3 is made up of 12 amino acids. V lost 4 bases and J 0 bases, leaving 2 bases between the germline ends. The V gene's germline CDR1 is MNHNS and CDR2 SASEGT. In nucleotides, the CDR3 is TGTGCCAGCAGTGCAAGCACAGATACGCAGTATTTT. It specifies CASSASTDTQYF.

This CDR3 reads CASSSPGQGAYEQYF. CDR3 in DNA: TGTGCCAGCAGCTCCCCGGGACAGGGGGCTTACGAGCAGTACTTC. The genes are TRBV7-6 and TRBJ2-7, with 12 bases that match TRBD1. Trimming removed 4 bases from V and 4 bases from J; junction bases left unmatched: 5. CDR1 SGHVS and CDR2 FNYEAQ come from the germline V gene. The CDR3 runs to 15 residues.

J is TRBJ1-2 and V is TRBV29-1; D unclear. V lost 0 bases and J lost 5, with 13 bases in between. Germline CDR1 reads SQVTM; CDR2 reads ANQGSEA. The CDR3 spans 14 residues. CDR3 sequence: CSVEEPAGQYGYTF. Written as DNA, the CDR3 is TGCAGCGTTGAAGAGCCGGCGGGTCAGTATGGCTACACCTTC. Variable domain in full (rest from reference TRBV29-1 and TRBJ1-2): SAVISQKPSRDICQRGTSLTIQCQVDSQVTMMFWYRQQPGQSLTLIATANQGSEATYESGFVIDKFPISRPNLTFSTLTVSNMSPEDSSIYLCSVEEPAGQYGYTFGSGTRLTVV.

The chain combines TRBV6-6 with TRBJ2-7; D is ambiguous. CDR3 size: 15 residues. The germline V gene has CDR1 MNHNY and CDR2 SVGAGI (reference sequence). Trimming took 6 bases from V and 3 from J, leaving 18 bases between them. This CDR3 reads CASSPPRVSIYEQYF. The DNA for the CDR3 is TGTGCCAGCAGCCCCCCCCGGGTTTCGATCTACGAGCAGTACTTC.

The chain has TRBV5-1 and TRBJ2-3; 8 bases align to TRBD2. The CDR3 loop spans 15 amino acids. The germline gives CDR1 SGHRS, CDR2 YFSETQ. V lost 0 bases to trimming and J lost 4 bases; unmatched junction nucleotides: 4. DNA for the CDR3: TGCGCCAGCAGCTTGGCGGGGGGGCCATCAGATACGCAGTATTTT. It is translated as CASSLAGGPSDTQYF. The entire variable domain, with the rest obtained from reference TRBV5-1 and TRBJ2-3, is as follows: KAGVTQTPRYLIKTRGQQVTLSCSPISGHRSVSWYQQTPGQGLQFLFEYFSETQRNKGNFPGRFSGRQFSNSRSEMNVSTLELGDSALYLCASSLAGGPSDTQYFGPGTRLTVL.

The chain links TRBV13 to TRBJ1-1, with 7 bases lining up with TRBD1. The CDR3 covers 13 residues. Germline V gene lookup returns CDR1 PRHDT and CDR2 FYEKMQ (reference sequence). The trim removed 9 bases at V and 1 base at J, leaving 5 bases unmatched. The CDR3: CASGRQGNTEAFF. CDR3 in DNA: TGTGCCAGTGGGAGACAGGGGAACACTGAAGCTTTCTTT.

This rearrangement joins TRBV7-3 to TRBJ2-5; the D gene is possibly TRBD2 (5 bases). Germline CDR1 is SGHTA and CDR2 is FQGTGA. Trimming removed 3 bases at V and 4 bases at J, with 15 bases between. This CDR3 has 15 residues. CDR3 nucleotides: TGTGCCAGCAGCTTGATTCCCGGGGTTCGAGAGACCCAGTACTTC. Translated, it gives CASSLIPGVRETQYF.

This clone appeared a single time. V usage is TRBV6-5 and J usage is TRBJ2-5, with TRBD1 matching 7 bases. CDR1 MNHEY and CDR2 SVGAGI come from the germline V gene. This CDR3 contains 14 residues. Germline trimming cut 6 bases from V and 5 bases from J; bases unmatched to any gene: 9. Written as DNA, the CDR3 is TGTGCCAGCAGACAGGGGCGAGGTGGGGAGACCCAGTACTTC. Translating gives CASRQGRGGETQYF.

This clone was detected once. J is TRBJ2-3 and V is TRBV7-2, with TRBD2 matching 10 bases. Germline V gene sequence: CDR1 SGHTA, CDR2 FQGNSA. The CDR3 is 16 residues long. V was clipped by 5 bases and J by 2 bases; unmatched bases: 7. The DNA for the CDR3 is TGTGCCAGCAGCCCGATTAGCGGGGGGACCACAGATACGCAGTATTTT. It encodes CASSPISGGTTDTQYF.

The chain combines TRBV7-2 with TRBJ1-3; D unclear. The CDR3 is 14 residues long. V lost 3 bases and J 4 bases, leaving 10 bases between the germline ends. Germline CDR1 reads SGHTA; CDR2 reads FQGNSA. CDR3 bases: TGTGCCAGCAGCTTTGGGCCGGGGGGAAACACCATATATTTT. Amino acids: CASSFGPGGNTIYF.

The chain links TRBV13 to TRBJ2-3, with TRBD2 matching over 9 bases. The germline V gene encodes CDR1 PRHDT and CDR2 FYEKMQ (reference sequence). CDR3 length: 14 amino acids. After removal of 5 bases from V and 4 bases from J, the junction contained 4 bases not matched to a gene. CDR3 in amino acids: CASSAWTSADTQYF. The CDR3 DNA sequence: TGTGCCAGCAGCGCCTGGACTAGCGCAGATACGCAGTATTTT.

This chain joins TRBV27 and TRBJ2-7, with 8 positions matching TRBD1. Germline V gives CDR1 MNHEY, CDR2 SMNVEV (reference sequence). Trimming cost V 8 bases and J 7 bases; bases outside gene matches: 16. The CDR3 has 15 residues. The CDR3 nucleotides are TGTGCCAGCCATGAGGTCGGACAGGGCCGTAATGAGCAGTACTTC. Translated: CASHEVGQGRNEQYF.

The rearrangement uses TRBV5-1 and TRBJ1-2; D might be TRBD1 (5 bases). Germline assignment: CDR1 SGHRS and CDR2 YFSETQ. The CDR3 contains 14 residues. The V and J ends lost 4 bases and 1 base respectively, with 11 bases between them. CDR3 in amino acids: CASSPGLNNYGYTF. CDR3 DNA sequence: TGCGCCAGCAGCCCGGGACTGAATAACTATGGCTACACCTTC.

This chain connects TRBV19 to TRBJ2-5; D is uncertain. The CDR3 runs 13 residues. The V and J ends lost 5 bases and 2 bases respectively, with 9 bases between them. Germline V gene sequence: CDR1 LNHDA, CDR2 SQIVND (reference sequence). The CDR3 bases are TGTGCCAGTAGTGACCAGGCTCAAGAGACCCAGTACTTC. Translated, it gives CASSDQAQETQYF.

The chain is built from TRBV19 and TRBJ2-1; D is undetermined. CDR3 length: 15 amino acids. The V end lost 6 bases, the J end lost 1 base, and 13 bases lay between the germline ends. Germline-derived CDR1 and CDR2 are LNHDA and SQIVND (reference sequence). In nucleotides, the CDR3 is TGTGCCAGTAGCCCGGTCCCGCCTTCCTACAATGAGCAGTTCTTC. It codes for CASSPVPPSYNEQFF. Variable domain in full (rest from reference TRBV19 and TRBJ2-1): DGGITQSPKYLFRKEGQNVTLSCEQNLNHDAMYWYRQDPGQGLRLIYYSQIVNDFQKGDIAEGYSVSREKKESFPLTVTSAQKNPTAFYLCASSPVPPSYNEQFFGPGTRLTVL.

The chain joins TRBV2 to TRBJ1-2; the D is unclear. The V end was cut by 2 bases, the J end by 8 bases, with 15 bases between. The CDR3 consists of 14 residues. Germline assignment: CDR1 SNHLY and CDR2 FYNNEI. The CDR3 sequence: CASSERPSITGYTF. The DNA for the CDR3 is TGTGCCAGCAGTGAACGTCCCTCTATAACCGGCTACACCTTC.

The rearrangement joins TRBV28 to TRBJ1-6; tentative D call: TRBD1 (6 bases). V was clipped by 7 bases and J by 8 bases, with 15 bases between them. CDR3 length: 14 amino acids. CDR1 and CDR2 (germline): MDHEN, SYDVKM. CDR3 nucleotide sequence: TGTGCCAGCAACCCTGGGGGCTCCTATTCACCCCTCCACTTT. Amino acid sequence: CASNPGGSYSPLHF. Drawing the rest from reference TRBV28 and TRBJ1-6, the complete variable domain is DVKVTQSSRYLVKRTGEKVFLECVQDMDHENMFWYRQDPGLGLRLIYFSYDVKMKEKGDIPEGYSVSREKKERFSLILESASTNQTSMYLCASNPGGSYSPLHFGNGTRLTVT.

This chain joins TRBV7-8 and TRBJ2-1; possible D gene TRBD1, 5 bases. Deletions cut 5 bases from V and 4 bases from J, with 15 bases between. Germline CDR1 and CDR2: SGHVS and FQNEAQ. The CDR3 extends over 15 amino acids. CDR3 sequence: CASSPDRTQYNEQFF. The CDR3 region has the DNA TGTGCCAGCAGCCCAGACCGGACACAGTACAATGAGCAGTTCTTC.

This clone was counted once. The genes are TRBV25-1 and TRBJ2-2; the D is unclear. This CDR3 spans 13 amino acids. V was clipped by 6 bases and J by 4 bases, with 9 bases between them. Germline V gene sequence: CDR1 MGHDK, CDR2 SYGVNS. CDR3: CASRWPITGELFF. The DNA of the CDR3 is TGTGCCAGCAGATGGCCAATCACCGGGGAGCTGTTTTTT.

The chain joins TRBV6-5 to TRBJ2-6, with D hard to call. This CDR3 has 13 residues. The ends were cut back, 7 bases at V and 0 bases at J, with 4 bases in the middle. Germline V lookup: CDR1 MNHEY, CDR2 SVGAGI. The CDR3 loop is CASTLSGANVLTF. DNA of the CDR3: TGTGCCAGCACTCTCTCTGGGGCCAACGTCCTGACTTTC.

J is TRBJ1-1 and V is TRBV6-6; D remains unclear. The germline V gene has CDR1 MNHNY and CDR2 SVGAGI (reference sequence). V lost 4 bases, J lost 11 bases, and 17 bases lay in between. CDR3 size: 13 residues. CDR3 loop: CASSFRPGEGAFF. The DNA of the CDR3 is TGTGCCAGCAGTTTCCGTCCCGGGGAAGGGGCTTTCTTT.

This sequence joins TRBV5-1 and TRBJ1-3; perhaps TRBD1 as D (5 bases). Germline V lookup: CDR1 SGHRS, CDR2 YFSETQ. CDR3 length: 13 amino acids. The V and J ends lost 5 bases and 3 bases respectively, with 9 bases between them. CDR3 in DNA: TGCGCCAGCAGGGGGGGTGTTGGAAACACCATATATTTT. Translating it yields CASRGGVGNTIYF.